What follows describes a single TCR beta chain. What it binds is not known. Germline CDR1 is PRHDT and CDR2 is FYEKMQ (reference sequence). The V and J ends lost 4 bases and 7 bases, in that order; junction bases with no gene match: 3. CDR3 length: 12 amino acids. This record belongs to a study of T-cell memory formation after mild COVID-19. TCRalpha and TCRbeta libraries used 5'RACE with constant-segment primers and UMIs. Using its own MiXCR run on the 5' RACE reads, TCRdb lists one record per CDR3 protein. Among 350,000 to 450,000 distinct CDR3 sequences listed, around 18% were seen once. Whole-study findings and limits: Clones that contracted clustered mainly in CM and EM if CD4+ and in EMRA if CD8+. Proof of SARS-CoV-2 specificity was absent for the second-wave clones that crested on day 37. CD4+ bias marked clones expanding day 15 to 37, unlike balanced contracting clones.

The sequence was collected from an adult woman who had mild COVID-19 (a few samples of this study predate the infection). Cell type and time point are not known. The chain couples TRBV13 to TRBJ1-2; 7 positions match TRBD1. What was sequenced was PBMCs or a T cell subset sorted from them (not recorded which). CDR3 amino acids: CASSSDRAGYTF. The CDR3 region has the DNA TGTGCCAGCAGCTCCGACAGGGCTGGCTACACCTTC. The entire variable domain, with the rest obtained from reference TRBV13 and TRBJ1-2, is as follows: AAGVIQSPRHLIKEKRETATLKCYPIPRHDTVYWYQQGPGQDPQFLISFYEKMQSDKGSIPDRFSAQQFSDYHSELNMSSLELGDSALYFCASSSDRAGYTFGSGTRLTVV.